This TCR beta chain was retrieved from a study of T cells in Graves' hyperthyroidism and ophthalmopathy. Study conclusions and caveats: A 13 V-J model separated ophthalmopathy from stable hyperthyroidism. Ophthalmopathy got predicted by the model a median approximately 6 months before its onset.

This clonotype has a count of ten or more. The antigen is not known. V was clipped by 1 base and J by 0 bases; unmatched bases: 3. This CDR3 comprises 15 residues. CDR1 is SGHRS and CDR2 is YFSETQ in the germline V gene. The diagnoses drew upon clinical symptoms, serum thyroxine and TRAb, thyroid ultrasound and orbital computed tomography. Amplified regions were TCR beta CDR3 sequences from RNA transcripts. Researchers ran a first-round RT-PCR on the TCR CDR3 using the HTBI primer set. TCRdb analysed the multiplex PCR reads with MiXCR anew, one entry per CDR3 protein. This sample has about 290,000 distinct CDR3 sequences, with roughly 15% found just once.

The TCR was taken from a woman aged 50 to 60 with Graves' hyperthyroidism that later progressed to Graves' ophthalmopathy. The material sequenced was blood. The rearrangement uses TRBV5-1 and TRBJ2-7; 8 bases agree with TRBD1. The CDR3 reads CASSLTGGGSYEQYF. Here the CDR3 DNA reads TGCGCCAGCAGCTTGACAGGGGGAGGCTCCTACGAGCAGTACTTC.